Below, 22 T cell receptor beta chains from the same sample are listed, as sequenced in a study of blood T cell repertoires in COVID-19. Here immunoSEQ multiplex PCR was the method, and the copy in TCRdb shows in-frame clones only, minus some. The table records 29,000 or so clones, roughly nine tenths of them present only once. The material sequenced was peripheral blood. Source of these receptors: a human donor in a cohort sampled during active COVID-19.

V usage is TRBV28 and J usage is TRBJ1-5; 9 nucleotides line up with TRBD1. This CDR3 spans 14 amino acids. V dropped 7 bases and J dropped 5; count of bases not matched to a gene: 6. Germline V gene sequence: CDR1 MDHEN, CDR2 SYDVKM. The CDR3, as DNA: TGTGCCAGCACCTCGGGACAGGGTTATCAGCCCCAGCATTTT. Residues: CASTSGQGYQPQHF.

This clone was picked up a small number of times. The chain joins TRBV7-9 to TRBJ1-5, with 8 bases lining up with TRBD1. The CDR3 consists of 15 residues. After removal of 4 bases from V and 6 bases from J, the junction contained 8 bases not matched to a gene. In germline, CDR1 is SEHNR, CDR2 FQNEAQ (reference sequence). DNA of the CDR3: TGTGCCAGCAGCTCCGCCGCAGGGGGCTTTCAGCCCCAGCATTTT. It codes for CASSSAAGGFQPQHF.

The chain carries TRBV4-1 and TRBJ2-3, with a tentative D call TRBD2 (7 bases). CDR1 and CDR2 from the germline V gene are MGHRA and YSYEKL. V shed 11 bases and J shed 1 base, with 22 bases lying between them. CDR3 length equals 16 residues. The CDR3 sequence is CAPRPPGGGRTDTQYF. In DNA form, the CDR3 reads TGCGCCCCCCGCCCGCCGGGGGGCGGGCGCACAGATACGCAGTATTTT.

CDR3 sequence reads: CASSIGTDYEQYF. The CDR3 coding sequence is TGTGCCAGTAGTATCGGGACAGATTACGAGCAGTACTTC. This chain joins TRBV19 and TRBJ2-7, with 7 bases aligning to TRBD1. Germline trimming cut 3 bases from V and 4 bases from J; bases unmatched to any gene: 3. CDR1 is LNHDA and CDR2 is SQIVND in the germline V gene (reference sequence). The CDR3 sequence is 13 residues long.

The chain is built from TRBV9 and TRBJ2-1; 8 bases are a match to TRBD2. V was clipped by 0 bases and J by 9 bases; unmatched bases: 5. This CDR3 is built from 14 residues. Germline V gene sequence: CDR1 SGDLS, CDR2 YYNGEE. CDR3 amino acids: CASSVESGGSEQFF. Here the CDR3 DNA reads TGTGCCAGCAGCGTAGAATCGGGGGGGTCTGAGCAGTTCTTC.

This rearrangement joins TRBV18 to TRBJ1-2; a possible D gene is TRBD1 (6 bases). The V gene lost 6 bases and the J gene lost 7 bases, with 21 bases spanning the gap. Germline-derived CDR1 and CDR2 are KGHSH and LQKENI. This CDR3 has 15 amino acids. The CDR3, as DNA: TGTGCCAGCTCCATCCAGGTGCAGGGGTCGGCTGGCTACACCTTC. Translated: CASSIQVQGSAGYTF. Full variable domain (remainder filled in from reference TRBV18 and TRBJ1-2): NAGVMQNPRHLVRRRGQEARLRCSPMKGHSHVYWYRQLPEEGLKFMVYLQKENIIDESGMPKERFSAEFPKEGPSILRIQQVVRGDSAAYFCASSIQVQGSAGYTFGSGTRLTVV.

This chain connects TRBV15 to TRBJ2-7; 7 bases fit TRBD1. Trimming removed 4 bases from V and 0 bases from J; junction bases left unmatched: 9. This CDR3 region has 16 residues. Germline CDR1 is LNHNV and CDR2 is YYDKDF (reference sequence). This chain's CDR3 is CATSTPKTGNSYEQYF. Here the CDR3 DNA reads TGTGCCACCAGCACCCCGAAGACAGGGAACTCCTACGAGCAGTACTTC.

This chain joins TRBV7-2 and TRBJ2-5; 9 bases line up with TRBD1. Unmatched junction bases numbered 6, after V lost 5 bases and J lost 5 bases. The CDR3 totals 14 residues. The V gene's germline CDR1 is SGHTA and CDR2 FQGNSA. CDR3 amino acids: CASSPQGAFETQYF. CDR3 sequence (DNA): TGTGCCAGCAGCCCACAGGGGGCTTTCGAGACCCAGTACTTC.

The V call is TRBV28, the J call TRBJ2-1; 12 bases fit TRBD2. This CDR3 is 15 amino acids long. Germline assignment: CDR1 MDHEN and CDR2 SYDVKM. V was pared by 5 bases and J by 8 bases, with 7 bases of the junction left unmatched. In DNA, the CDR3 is TGTGCCAGCAGTCCCGGGACTAGCGGGTTCGATGAGCAGTTCTTC. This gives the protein CASSPGTSGFDEQFF.

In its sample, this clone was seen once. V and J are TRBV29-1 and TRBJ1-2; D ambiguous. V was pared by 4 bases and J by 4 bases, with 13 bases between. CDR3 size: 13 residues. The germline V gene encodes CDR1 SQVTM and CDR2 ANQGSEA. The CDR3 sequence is CSVGWEVLYGYTF. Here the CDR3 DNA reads TGCAGCGTTGGTTGGGAGGTCCTCTATGGCTACACCTTC.

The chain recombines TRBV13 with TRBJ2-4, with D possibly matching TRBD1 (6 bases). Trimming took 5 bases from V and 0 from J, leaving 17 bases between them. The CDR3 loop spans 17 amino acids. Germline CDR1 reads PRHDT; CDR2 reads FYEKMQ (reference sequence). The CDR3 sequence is CASSQQRRGIAKNIQYF. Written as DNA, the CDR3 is TGTGCCAGCAGCCAGCAAAGAAGGGGGATAGCCAAAAACATTCAGTACTTC.

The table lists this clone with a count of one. The CDR3 here is CASSGDRLTSTDTQYF. The CDR3 DNA is TGCGCCAGCAGCGGGGACAGACTAACTAGCACAGATACGCAGTATTTT. This chain connects TRBV5-1 to TRBJ2-3; TRBD1 aligns across 7 bases. The CDR3 is 16 amino acids. CDR1 SGHRS and CDR2 YFSETQ come from the germline V gene. V gave up 4 bases and J gave up 0 bases; unmatched junction bases: 8. Based on the CDR3 plus reference TRBV5-1 and TRBJ2-3, the full variable domain is KAGVTQTPRYLIKTRGQQVTLSCSPISGHRSVSWYQQTPGQGLQFLFEYFSETQRNKGNFPGRFSGRQFSNSRSEMNVSTLELGDSALYLCASSGDRLTSTDTQYFGPGTRLTVL.

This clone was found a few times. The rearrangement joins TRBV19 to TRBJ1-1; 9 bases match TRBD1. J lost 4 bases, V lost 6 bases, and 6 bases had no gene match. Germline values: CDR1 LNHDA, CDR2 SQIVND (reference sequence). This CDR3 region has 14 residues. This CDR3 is CASSRTGDGTEAFF. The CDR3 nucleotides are TGTGCCAGTAGCCGGACAGGGGATGGCACTGAAGCTTTCTTT.

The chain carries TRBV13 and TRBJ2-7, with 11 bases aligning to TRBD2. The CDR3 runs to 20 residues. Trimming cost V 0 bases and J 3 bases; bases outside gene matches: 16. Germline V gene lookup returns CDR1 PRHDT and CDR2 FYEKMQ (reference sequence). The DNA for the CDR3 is TGTGCCAGCAGCTTAGGTTTGGTGGGGCCTAGCGGGGGGTCATTCTACGAGCAGTACTTC. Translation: CASSLGLVGPSGGSFYEQYF.

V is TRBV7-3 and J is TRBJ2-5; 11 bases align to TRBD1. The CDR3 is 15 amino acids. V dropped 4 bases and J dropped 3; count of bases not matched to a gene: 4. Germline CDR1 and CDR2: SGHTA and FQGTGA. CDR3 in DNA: TGTGCCAGCAGCTCGGGACAGGGGGACGAAGAGACCCAGTACTTC. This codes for CASSSGQGDEETQYF. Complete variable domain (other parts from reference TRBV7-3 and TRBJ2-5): GAGVSQTPSNKVTEKGKYVELRCDPISGHTALYWYRQSLGQGPEFLIYFQGTGAADDSGLPNDRFFAVRPEGSVSTLKIQRTERGDSAVYLCASSSGQGDEETQYFGPGTRLLVL.

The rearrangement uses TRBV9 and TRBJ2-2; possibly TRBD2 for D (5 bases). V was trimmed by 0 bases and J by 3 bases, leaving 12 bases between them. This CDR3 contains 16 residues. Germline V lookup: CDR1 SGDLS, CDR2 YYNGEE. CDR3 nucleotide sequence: TGTGCCAGCAGCGTAGCGGGGAATAGGGACACCGGGGAGCTGTTTTTT. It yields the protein CASSVAGNRDTGELFF.

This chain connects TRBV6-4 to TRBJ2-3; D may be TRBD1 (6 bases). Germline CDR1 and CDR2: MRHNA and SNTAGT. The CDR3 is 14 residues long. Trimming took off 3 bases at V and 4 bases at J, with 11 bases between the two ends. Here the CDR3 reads CASSELGGADTQYF. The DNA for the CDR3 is TGTGCCAGCAGTGAATTAGGGGGAGCAGATACGCAGTATTTT.

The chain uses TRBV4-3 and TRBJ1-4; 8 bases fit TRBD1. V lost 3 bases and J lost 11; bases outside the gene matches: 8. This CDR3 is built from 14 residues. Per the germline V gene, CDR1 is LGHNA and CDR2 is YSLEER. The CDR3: CASSHQGTGGKLFF. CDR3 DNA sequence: TGCGCCAGCAGCCATCAGGGGACAGGTGGCAAACTGTTTTTT.

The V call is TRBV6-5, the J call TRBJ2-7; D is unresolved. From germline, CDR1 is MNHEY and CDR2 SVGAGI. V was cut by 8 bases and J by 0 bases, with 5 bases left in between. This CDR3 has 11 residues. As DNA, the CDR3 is TGTGCCAGCGGCAGCTCCTACGAGCAGTACTTC. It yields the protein CASGSSYEQYF.

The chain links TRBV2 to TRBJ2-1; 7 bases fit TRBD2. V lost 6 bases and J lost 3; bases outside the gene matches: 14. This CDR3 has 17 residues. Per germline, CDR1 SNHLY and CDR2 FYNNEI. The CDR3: CASREGRGADFYNEQFF. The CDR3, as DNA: TGTGCCAGCAGGGAGGGGAGGGGCGCTGATTTCTACAATGAGCAGTTCTTC.

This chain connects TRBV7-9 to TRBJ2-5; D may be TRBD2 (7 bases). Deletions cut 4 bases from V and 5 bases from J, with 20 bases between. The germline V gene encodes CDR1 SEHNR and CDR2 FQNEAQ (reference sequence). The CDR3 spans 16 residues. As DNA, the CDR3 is TGTGCCAGCAGCTCAGGGGCGGGGGCCCGAGGGGAGACCCAGTACTTC. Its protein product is CASSSGAGARGETQYF.

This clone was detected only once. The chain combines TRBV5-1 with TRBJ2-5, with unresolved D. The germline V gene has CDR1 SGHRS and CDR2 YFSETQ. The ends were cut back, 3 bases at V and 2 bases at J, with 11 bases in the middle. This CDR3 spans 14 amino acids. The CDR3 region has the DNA TGCGCCAGCAGCTCTACGTCCTATCAAGAGACCCAGTACTTC. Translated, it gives CASSSTSYQETQYF.